This is a list of T cell receptor beta chains from one sample in a study of blood T cell repertoires in COVID-19. The repertoire was sequenced with immunoSEQ multiplex PCR; TCRdb's copy has only in-frame clones and lacks some. The sample lists some 300,000 clones, about 88% seen once, with about 1.2% in the top ten. Sequencing was performed on peripheral blood. These receptors all come from an older man with acute or convalescent COVID-19. The CDR3 runs from the conserved cysteine through the conserved F or W. Fields, in order: J gene, V gene, CDR3 protein.

>TRBJ2-5|TRBV28
CASRVAGTVQETQYF
>TRBJ1-2|TRBV9
CASSIGQGNYGYTF
>TRBJ1-4|TRBV3-1/TRBV3-2
CASSQDLGEKLFF
>TRBJ2-5|TRBV9
CASSSETQYF
>TRBJ1-1|TRBV5-1
CASSFGEFTEAFF
>TRBJ1-6|TRBV5-5
CASSLTGGHSSPLHF
>TRBJ2-7|TRBV9
CASSVGMGTRTYEQYF
>TRBJ1-2|TRBV18
CASSPAGDSLGYTF
>TRBJ2-3|TRBV7-9
CASSLLGRARIDTQYF
>TRBJ2-1|TRBV9
CASSAETYNEQFF
>TRBJ2-5|TRBV18
CASSPRLAGGQETQYF
>TRBJ1-5|TRBV6-5
CASSARQGSDQPQHF
>TRBJ2-5|TRBV7-2
CASSRGSSLQETQYF
>TRBJ2-3|TRBV6-1
CASSEASRILGDTQYF
>TRBJ2-2|TRBV9
CASSFTSGPFPGELFF
>TRBJ1-5|TRBV18
CASSLSTGNSNQPQHF
>TRBJ2-2|TRBV5-1
CASSQQGAWTGELFF
>TRBJ1-6|TRBV20-1
CSARGTTPLHF
>TRBJ1-2|TRBV6-5
CASSADGQNYGYTF
>TRBJ2-5|TRBV28
CASRIPLGGSGETQYF
>TRBJ1-3|TRBV7-2
CASSLAGTGFGNTIYF
>TRBJ1-4|TRBV11-3
CASRWRTNEKLFF
>TRBJ2-7|TRBV13
CASSWTGGDHEQYF
>TRBJ1-1|TRBV7-2
CASSLRQQAFF
>TRBJ2-7|TRBV11-2
CASSFDRGFYEQYF
>TRBJ2-1|TRBV6-2/TRBV6-3
CASSTRLAMYNEQFF
>TRBJ1-5|TRBV6-5
CASNSQGASNQPQHF
>TRBJ2-1|TRBV3-1/TRBV3-2
CASSQVTSGGVTYNEQFF